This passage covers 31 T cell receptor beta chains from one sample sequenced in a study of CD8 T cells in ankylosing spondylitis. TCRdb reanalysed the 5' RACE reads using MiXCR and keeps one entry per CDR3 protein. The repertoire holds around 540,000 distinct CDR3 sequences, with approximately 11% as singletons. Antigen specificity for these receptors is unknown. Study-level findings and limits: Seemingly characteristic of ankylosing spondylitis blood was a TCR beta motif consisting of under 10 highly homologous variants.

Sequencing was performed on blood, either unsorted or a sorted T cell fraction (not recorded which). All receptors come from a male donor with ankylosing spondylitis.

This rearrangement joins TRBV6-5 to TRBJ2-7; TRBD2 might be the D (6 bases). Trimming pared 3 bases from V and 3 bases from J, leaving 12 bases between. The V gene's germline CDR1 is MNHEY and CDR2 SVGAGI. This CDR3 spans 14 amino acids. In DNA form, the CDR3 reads TGTGCCAGCAGTTATGGCGGGGCACACTACGAGCAGTACGTC. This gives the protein CASSYGGAHYEQYV.

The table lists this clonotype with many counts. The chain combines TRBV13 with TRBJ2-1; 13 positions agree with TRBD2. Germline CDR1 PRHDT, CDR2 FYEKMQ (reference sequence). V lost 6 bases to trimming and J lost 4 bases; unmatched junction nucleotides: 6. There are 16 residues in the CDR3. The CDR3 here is CASREGLAGTYNEQFF. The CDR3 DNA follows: TGTGCCAGCAGAGAGGGACTAGCGGGAACTTACAATGAGCAGTTCTTC.

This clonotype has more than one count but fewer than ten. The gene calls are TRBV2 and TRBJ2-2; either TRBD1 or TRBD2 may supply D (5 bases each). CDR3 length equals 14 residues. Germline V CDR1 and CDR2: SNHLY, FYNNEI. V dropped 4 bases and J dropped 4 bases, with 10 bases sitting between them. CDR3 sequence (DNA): TGTGCCAGCAGTGGGGACGTCGGCACCGGGGAGCTGTTTTTT. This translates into CASSGDVGTGELFF. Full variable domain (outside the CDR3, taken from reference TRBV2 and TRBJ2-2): EPEVTQTPSHQVTQMGQEVILRCVPISNHLYFYWYRQILGQKVEFLVSFYNNEISEKSEIFDDQFSVERPDGSNFTLKIRSTKLEDSAMYFCASSGDVGTGELFFGEGSRLTVL.

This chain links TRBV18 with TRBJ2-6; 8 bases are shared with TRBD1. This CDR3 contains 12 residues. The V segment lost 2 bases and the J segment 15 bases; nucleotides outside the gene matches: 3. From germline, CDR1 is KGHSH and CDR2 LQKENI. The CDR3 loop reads CASSPRTGPLTF. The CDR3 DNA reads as TGTGCCAGCTCACCAAGGACAGGGCCCCTGACTTTC.

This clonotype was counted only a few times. The CDR3 bases are TGTGCCAGCAGCTTGATTTCTAATGAAAAACTGTTTTTT. Translation gives CASSLISNEKLFF. The chain is built from TRBV5-6 and TRBJ1-4, with D unclear. Trimming took 1 base from V and 3 from J, leaving 4 bases between them. Germline V gene data show CDR1 as SGHDT and CDR2 as YYEEEE. This CDR3 comprises 13 residues. Based on the CDR3 plus reference TRBV5-6 and TRBJ1-4, the full variable domain is DAGVTQSPTHLIKTRGQQVTLRCSPKSGHDTVSWYQQALGQGPQFIFQYYEEEERQRGNFPDRFSGHQFPNYSSELNVNALLLGDSALYLCASSLISNEKLFFGSGTQLSVL.

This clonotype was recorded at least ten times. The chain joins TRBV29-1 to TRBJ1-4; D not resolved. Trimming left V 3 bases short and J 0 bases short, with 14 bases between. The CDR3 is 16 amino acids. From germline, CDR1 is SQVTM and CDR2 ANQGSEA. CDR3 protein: CSVESADLATNEKLFF. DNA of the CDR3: TGCAGCGTTGAGTCTGCAGACCTTGCAACTAATGAAAAACTGTTTTTT. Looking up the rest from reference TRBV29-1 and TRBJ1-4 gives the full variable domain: SAVISQKPSRDICQRGTSLTIQCQVDSQVTMMFWYRQQPGQSLTLIATANQGSEATYESGFVIDKFPISRPNLTFSTLTVSNMSPEDSSIYLCSVESADLATNEKLFFGSGTQLSVL.

Written as DNA, the CDR3 is TGCAGTGCTAGAGATAGCGGACTAGCGGGGCCAGAGCAGTTCTTC. Translation: CSARDSGLAGPEQFF. This chain links TRBV20-1 with TRBJ2-1; TRBD2 agrees at 12 bases. The length of the CDR3 is 15 residues. Per the germline V gene, CDR1 is DFQATT and CDR2 is SNEGSKA (reference sequence). The junction had 7 bases not matched to a gene; V was cut back by 0 bases and J by 10 bases.

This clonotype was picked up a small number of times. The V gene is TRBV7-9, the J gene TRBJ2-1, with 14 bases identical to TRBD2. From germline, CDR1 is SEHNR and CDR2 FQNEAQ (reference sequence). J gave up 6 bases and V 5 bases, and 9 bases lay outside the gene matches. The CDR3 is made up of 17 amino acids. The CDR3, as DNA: TGTGCCAGCAGCCCCGGACTAGCGGGAGGATATCCCAATGAGCAGTTCTTC. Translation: CASSPGLAGGYPNEQFF.

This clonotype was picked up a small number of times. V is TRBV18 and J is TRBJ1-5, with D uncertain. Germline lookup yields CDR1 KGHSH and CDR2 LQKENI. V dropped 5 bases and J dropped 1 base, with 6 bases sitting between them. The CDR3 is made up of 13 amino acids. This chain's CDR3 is CASSYQSNQPQHF. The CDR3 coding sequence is TGTGCCAGCTCATACCAGAGCAATCAGCCCCAGCATTTT.

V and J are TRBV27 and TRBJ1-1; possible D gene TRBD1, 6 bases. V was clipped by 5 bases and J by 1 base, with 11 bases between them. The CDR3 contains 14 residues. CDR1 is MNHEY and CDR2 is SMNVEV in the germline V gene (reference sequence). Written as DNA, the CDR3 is TGTGCCAGCAGTGAAACAGGGTGGAACACTGAAGCTTTCTTT. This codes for CASSETGWNTEAFF.

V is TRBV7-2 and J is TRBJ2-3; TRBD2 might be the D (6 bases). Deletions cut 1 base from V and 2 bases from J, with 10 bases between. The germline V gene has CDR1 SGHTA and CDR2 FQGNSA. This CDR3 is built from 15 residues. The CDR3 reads CASSLGGLPTDTQYF. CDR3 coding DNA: TGTGCCAGCAGCTTAGGGGGACTTCCCACAGATACGCAGTATTTT.

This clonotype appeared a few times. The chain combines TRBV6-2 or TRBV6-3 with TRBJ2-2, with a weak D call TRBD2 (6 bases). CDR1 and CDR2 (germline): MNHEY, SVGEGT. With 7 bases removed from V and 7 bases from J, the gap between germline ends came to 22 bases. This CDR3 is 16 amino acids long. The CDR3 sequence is CASTPLAPGSGGELFF. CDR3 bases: TGTGCCAGCACCCCCCTTGCTCCCGGGAGCGGCGGGGAGCTGTTTTTT.

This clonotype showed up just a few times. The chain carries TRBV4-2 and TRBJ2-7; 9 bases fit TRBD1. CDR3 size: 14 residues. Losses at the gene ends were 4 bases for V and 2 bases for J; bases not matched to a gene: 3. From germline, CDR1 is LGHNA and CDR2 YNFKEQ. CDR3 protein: CASSRTGAPYEQYF. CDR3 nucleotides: TGTGCCAGCAGCCGGACAGGGGCACCCTACGAGCAGTACTTC.

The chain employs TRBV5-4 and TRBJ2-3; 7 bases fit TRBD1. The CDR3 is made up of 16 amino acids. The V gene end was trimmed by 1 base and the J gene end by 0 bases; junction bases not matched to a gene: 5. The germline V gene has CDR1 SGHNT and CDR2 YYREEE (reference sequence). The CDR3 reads CASSLSTGSSTDTQYF. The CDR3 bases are TGTGCCAGCAGCTTGTCGACAGGGTCTAGCACAGATACGCAGTATTTT.

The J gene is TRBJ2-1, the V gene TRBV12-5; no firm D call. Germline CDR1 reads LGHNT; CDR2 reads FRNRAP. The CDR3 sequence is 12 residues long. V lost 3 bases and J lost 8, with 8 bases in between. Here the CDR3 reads CASGFAMDEQFF. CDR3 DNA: TGTGCTAGTGGTTTTGCTATGGATGAGCAGTTCTTC. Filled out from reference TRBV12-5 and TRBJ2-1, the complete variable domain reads DARVTQTPRHKVTEMGQEVTMRCQPILGHNTVFWYRQTMMQGLELLAYFRNRAPLDDSGMPKDRFSAEMPDATLATLKIQPSEPRDSAVYFCASGFAMDEQFFGPGTRLTVL.

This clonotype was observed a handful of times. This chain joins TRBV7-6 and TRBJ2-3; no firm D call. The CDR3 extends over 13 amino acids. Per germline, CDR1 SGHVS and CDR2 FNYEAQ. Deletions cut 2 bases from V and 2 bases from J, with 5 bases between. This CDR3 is CASSLLDTDTQYF. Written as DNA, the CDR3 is TGTGCCAGCAGCTTATTAGACACAGATACGCAGTATTTT.

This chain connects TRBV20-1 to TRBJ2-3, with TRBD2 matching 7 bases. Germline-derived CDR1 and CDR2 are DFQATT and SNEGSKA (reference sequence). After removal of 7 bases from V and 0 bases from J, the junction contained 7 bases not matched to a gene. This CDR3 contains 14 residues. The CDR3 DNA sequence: TGCAGTGAGCGGGGACTATCCAGCACAGATACGCAGTATTTT. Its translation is CSERGLSSTDTQYF.

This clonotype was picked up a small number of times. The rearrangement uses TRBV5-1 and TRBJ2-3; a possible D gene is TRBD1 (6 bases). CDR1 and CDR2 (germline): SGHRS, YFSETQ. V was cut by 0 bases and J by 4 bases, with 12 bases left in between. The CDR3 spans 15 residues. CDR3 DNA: TGCGCCAGCAGCTTGGGGGATAAGGGGGCAGATACGCAGTATTTT. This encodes CASSLGDKGADTQYF.

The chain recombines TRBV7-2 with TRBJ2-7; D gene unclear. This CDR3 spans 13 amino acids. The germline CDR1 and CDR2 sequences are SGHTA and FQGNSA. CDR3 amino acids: CATSWAARYEQYF. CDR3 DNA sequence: TGTGCAACCAGCTGGGCAGCGAGATACGAGCAGTACTTC.

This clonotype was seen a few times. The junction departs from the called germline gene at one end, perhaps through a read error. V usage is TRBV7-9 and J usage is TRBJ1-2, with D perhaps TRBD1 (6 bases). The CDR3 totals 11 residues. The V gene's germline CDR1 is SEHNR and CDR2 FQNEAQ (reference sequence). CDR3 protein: CASSEYRVLEF. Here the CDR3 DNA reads TGTGCCAGCAGCGAATACAGGGTTCTGGAGTTC.

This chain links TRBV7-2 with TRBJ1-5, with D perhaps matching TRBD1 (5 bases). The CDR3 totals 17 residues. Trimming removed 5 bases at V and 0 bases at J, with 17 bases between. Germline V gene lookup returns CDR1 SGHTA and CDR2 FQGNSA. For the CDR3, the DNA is TGTGCCAGCAGCCAGGAGGGTAGGGGTTTTAGCAATCAGCCCCAGCATTTT. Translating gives CASSQEGRGFSNQPQHF.

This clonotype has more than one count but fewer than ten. The chain's CDR3 is CASSRPGGEQFF. CDR3 DNA sequence: TGTGCCAGCAGCCGGCCCGGGGGTGAGCAGTTCTTC. This chain links TRBV25-1 with TRBJ2-1, with D tentatively TRBD2 (6 bases). Germline V lookup: CDR1 MGHDK, CDR2 SYGVNS. This CDR3 has 12 residues. V gave up 6 bases and J gave up 9 bases, with 12 bases separating them.

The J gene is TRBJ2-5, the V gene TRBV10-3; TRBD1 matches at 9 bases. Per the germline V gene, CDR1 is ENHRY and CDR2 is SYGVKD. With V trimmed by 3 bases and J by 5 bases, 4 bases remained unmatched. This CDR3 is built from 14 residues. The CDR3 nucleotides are TGTGCCATCAGTGATGGAACAGGGGGCGAGACCCAGTACTTC. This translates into CAISDGTGGETQYF.

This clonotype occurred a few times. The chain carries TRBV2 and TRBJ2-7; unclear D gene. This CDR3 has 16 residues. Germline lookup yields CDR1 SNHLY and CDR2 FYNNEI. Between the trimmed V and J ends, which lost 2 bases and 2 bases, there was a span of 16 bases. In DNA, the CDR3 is TGTGCCAGCAGTGAATTTTCGGGTACGTCGACCTACGAGCAGTACTTC. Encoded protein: CASSEFSGTSTYEQYF.

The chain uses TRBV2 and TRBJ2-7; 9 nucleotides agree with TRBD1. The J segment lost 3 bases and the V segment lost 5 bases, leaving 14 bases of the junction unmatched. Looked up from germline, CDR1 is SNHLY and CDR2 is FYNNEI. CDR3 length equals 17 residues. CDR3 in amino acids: CASSYNDGQGSHYEQYV. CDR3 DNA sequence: TGTGCCAGCAGTTACAACGATGGACAGGGGTCACACTACGAGCAGTACGTC.

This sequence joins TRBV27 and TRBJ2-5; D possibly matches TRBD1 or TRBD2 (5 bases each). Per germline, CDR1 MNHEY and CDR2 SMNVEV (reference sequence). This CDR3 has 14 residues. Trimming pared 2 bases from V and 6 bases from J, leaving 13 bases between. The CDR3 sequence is CASSLRGAVQTQYF. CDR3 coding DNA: TGTGCCAGCAGTTTACGAGGGGCGGTGCAGACCCAGTACTTC.

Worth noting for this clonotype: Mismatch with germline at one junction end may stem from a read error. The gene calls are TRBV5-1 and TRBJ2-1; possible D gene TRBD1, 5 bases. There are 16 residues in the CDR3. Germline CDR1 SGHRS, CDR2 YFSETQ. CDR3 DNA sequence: TGCGCCAGCAGCTTGGCCGCAGGGATCTCCGACAATGAGCAGTTCTTC. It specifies CASSLAAGISDNEQFF. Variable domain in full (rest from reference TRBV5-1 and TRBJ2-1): KAGVTQTPRYLIKTRGQQVTLSCSPISGHRSVSWYQQTPGQGLQFLFEYFSETQRNKGNFPGRFSGRQFSNSRSEMNVSTLELGDSALYLCASSLAAGISDNEQFFGPGTRLTVL.

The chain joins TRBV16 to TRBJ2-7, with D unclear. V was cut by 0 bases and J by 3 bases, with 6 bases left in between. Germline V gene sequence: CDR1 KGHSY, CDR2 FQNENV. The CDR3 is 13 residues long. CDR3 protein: CASSQSGLYEQYF. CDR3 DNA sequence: TGTGCCAGCAGCCAATCCGGGCTCTACGAGCAGTACTTC.

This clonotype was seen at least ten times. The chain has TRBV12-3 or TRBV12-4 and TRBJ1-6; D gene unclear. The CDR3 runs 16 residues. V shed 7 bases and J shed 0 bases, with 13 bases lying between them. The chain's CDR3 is CASTPSQSSYNSPLHF. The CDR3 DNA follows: TGTGCCAGCACCCCGAGCCAGAGCTCCTATAATTCACCCCTCCACTTT.

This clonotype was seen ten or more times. The CDR3 DNA is TGTGCCAGCAGTTTTTTGCCAGGGGGCCAAGAGACCCAGTACTTC. This encodes CASSFLPGGQETQYF. This chain uses TRBV12-3 or TRBV12-4 with TRBJ2-5; 7 bases line up with TRBD1. Trimming removed 3 bases from V and 1 base from J; junction bases left unmatched: 5. This CDR3 is built from 15 residues.

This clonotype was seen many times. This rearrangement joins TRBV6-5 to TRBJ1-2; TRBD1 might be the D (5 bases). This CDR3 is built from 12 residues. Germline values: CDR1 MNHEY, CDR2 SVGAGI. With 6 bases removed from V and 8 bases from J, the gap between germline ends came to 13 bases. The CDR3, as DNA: TGTGCCAGCAGAAATCCCCGGACAGGCTACACCTTC. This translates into CASRNPRTGYTF.